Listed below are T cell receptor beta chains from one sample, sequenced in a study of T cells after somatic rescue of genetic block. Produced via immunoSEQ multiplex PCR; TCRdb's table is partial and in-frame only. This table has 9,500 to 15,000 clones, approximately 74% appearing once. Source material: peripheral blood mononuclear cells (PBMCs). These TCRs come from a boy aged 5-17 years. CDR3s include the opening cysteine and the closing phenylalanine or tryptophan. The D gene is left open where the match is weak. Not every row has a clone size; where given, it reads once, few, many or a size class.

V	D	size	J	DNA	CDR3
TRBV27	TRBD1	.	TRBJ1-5	TGTGCCAGCAGTCCCTATCTCTTTGACAGGGGACACAATCAGCCCCAGCATTTT	CASSPYLFDRGHNQPQHF
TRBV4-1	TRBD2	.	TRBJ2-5	TGCGCCAGCAGCCAAGATCTAGGACTAGCGGGAGGGCCAAGACAAGAGACCCAGTACTTC	CASSQDLGLAGGPRQETQYF
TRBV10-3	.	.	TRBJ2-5	TGTGCCATCAGTGAGTCGGGGTTGGGGAAACAAGAGACCCAGTACTTC	CAISESGLGKQETQYF
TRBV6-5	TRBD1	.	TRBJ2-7	TGTGCCAGCAGCCCCAGGACAGGGGGACCCTACGAGCAGTACTTC	CASSPRTGGPYEQYF
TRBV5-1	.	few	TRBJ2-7	TGCGCCAGCAGCGCCCCGGGTTCCTCCTACGAGCAGTACTTC	CASSAPGSSYEQYF
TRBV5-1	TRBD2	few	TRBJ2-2	TGCGCCAGCAGCATCTGGACTAGCGGTTCGACCGGGGAGCTGTTTTTT	CASSIWTSGSTGELFF
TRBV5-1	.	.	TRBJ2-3	TGCGCCAGTAGTCCGACGCTCACAGATACGCAGTATTTT	CASSPTLTDTQYF
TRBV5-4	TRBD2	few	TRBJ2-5	TGTGCCAGCAGCTTACTAACTAGCGGGAGCATGAAGACCCAGTACTTC	CASSLLTSGSMKTQYF
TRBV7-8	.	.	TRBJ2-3	TGTGCCAGCAGCTTAGCTCTCGTAGGAAGCACAGATACGCAGTATTTT	CASSLALVGSTDTQYF
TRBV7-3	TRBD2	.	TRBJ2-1	TGTGCCAGCAGCTTACTAGCGGGGGTGGTTGAGCAGTTCTTC	CASSLLAGVVEQFF
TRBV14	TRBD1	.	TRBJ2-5	TGTGCCAGCAGAGGGGAGGAAACAGGGGGCGAAGAGACCCAGTACTTC	CASRGEETGGEETQYF
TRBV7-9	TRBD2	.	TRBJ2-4	TGTGCCAGCAGCTTAGACGGGGGGGCCGCCAAAAACATTCAGTACTTC	CASSLDGGAAKNIQYF
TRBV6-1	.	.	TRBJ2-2	TGTGCCAGCAGGGGCGGACTCAACACCGGGGAGCTGTTTTTT	CASRGGLNTGELFF
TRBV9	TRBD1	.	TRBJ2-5	TGTGCCAGCAGCACCGTTACAGGGGTCCAAGAGACCCAGTACTTC	CASSTVTGVQETQYF
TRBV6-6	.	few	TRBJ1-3	TGTGCCAGCAGTATCACAGGGATTGGAAACACCATATATTTT	CASSITGIGNTIYF
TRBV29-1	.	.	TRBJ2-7	TGCAGCGTTGTCGGGAGTGCCTACGAGCAGTACTTC	CSVVGSAYEQYF
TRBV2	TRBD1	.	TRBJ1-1	TGTGCCAGCAGTGAATGGGACAGGGTTGACACTGAAGCTTTCTTT	CASSEWDRVDTEAFF
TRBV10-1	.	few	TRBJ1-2	TGCGCCAGCAGTGAAATAGGTGGGGGCTATGGCTACACCTTC	CASSEIGGGYGYTF
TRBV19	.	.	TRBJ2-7	TGTGCCAGTAGCCCATGGGGGCTCCGAAGCGAGCAGTACTTC	CASSPWGLRSEQYF
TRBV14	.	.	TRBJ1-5	TGTGCCAGCAGCCAAGAGGGCAATCAGCCCCAGCATTTT	CASSQEGNQPQHF
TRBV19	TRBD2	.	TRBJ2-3	TGTGCCAGCCAAGGGAGCGGGAGGTACGCAGATACGCAGTATTTT	CASQGSGRYADTQYF
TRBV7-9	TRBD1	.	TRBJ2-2	TGTGCCAGCAGACCAACAGGGGTCGGGGAGCTGTTTTTT	CASRPTGVGELFF
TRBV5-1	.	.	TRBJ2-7	TGCGCCAGCAGTACAGGCCCCACCTACGAGCAGTACTTC	CASSTGPTYEQYF
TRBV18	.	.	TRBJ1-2	TGTGCCAGCTCACCCTCTCGGGGGATCGATGGCTACACCTTC	CASSPSRGIDGYTF
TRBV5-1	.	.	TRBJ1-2	TGCGCCAGCAGCTCCGGCGAAGGGACGGCTTGGGGACTGGCTAACTATGGCTACACCTTC	CASSSGEGTAWGLANYGYTF
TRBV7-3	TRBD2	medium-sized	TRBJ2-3	TGTGCCAGCAGCTTACTCCTAGCGGGGGGGCTAGATACGCAGTATTTT	CASSLLLAGGLDTQYF
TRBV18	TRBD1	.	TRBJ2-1	TGTGCCAGCTCACCACTTGGAGTTTTTCCGGGACAGGGGGCCTACAATGAGCAGTTCTTC	CASSPLGVFPGQGAYNEQFF
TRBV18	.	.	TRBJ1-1	TGTGCCAGCTCACGACCGGGACTCCGGGCCGGGAACACTGAAGCTTTCTTT	CASSRPGLRAGNTEAFF
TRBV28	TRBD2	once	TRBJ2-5	TGTGCCAGCAGTTTATTTCCTAGCGGGAGGGCCCTCCAAGAGACCCAGTACTTC	CASSLFPSGRALQETQYF
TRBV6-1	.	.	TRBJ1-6	TGTGCCAGCTATGGCGGGTTAAATTCACCCCTCCACTTT	CASYGGLNSPLHF
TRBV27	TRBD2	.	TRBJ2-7	TGTGCCAGCAGTTTGGCGGGGGGGCCCAGCGAGCAGTACTTC	CASSLAGGPSEQYF
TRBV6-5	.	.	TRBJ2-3	TGTGCCAGCAGTTCACGAGGCTTGCTCGGGAATACGCAGTATTTT	CASSSRGLLGNTQYF
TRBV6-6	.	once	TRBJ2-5	TGTGCCAGCAGTTTAGTCGGGGAGTGGGAGACCCAGTACTTC	CASSLVGEWETQYF